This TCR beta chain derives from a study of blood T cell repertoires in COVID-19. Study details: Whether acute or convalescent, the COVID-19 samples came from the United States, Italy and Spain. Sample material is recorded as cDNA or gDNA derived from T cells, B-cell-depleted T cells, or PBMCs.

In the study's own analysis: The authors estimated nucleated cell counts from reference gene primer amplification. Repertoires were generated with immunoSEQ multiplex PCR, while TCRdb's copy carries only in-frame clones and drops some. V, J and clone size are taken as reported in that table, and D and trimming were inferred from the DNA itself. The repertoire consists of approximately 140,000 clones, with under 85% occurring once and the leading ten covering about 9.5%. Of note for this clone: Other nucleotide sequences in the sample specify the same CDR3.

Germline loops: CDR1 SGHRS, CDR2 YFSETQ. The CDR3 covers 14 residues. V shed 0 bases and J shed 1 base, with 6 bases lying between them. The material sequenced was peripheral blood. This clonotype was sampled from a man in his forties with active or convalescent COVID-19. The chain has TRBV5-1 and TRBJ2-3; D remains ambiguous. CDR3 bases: TGCGCCAGCAGCTTGGCGGGTGGCACAGATACGCAGTATTTT. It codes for CASSLAGGTDTQYF.